The rows below give T cell receptor beta chains drawn from one sample of a study of T cells after somatic rescue of genetic block. The data were produced by immunoSEQ multiplex PCR, yet TCRdb's version contains in-frame clones alone and is incomplete. The sample consists of approximately 71,000 clones, less than 95% of them appearing once. The sample comprised peripheral blood mononuclear cells (PBMCs). The receptors shown here come from a man between 40 and 49 years old. The CDR3 runs from the conserved cysteine through the conserved F or W. The order of the fields is D gene, clone size, V gene, J gene, CDR3 protein, CDR3 DNA. D genes are given only for firm matches. Size is stated for part of the rows, as once, few or many counts, or as a class when the clone is expanded.

>TRBD1|.|TRBV27|TRBJ2-7
CASSPLTGFPYSYEQYF
TGTGCCAGCAGTCCCCTGACAGGGTTTCCCTACTCCTACGAGCAGTACTTC
>TRBD2|once|TRBV2|TRBJ2-1
CASKAGGPAYNEQFF
TGTGCCAGCAAGGCGGGAGGCCCCGCCTACAATGAGCAGTTCTTC
>.|once|TRBV7-8|TRBJ2-5
CASSFWASTQETQYF
TGTGCCAGCAGCTTTTGGGCGAGCACCCAGGAGACCCAGTACTTC
>.|.|TRBV6-5|TRBJ1-5
CASRAGLVQPQHF
TGTGCCAGCCGCGCAGGGTTGGTTCAGCCCCAGCATTTT
>.|.|TRBV20-1|TRBJ2-4
CSVLAKNIQYF
TGCAGTGTACTAGCCAAAAACATTCAGTACTTC
>.|once|TRBV7-3|TRBJ2-1
CASSLDLSNEQFF
TGTGCCAGCAGCTTGGACTTAAGCAATGAGCAGTTCTTC
>.|.|TRBV11-2|TRBJ2-6
CASSLDGGAGANVLTF
TGTGCCAGCAGCTTAGATGGAGGGGCTGGGGCCAACGTCCTGACTTTC
>TRBD1|.|TRBV7-2|TRBJ1-3
CASSLGDRRTGNTIYF
TGTGCCAGCAGCTTAGGGGACAGGAGGACTGGAAACACCATATATTTT
>.|.|TRBV15|TRBJ2-2
CATSSGTANTGELFF
TGTGCCACCAGCAGCGGCACAGCAAACACCGGGGAGCTGTTTTTT
>.|.|TRBV7-9|TRBJ2-3
CASSFPGPGTDTQYF
TGTGCCAGCAGCTTCCCTGGGCCCGGCACAGATACGCAGTATTTT
>.|.|TRBV7-8|TRBJ1-5
CASRSTQDQPQHF
TGTGCCAGCAGATCTACCCAAGATCAGCCCCAGCATTTT
>.|.|TRBV2|TRBJ2-7
CASSYADSYEQYF
TGTGCCAGCAGCTACGCGGACTCCTACGAGCAGTACTTC
>.|.|TRBV18|TRBJ1-4
CASSTRGTDGEKLFF
TGTGCCAGCTCCACGAGGGGGACGGACGGGGAAAAACTGTTTTTT
>.|.|TRBV2|TRBJ2-3
CASSAARTDTQYF
TGTGCCAGCAGTGCGGCCCGCACAGATACGCAGTATTTT
>TRBD2|.|TRBV29-1|TRBJ2-1
CSGEAGGSQYNEQFF
TGCAGCGGTGAGGCGGGAGGGAGCCAATACAATGAGCAGTTCTTC
>TRBD1|once|TRBV4-2|TRBJ2-7
CASSQVATGTYEQYF
TGTGCCAGCAGCCAAGTTGCGACAGGGACCTACGAGCAGTACTTC
>.|.|TRBV13|TRBJ1-5
CASSFWGNQPQHF
TGTGCCAGCAGCTTCTGGGGGAATCAGCCCCAGCATTTT
>.|.|TRBV2|TRBJ2-5
CASSEGFREETQYF
TGTGCCAGCAGTGAAGGTTTCAGGGAAGAGACCCAGTACTTC
>TRBD2|.|TRBV7-6|TRBJ2-1
CASSPGTSGAYNEQFF
TGTGCCAGCAGCCCCGGGACTAGCGGAGCCTACAATGAGCAGTTCTTC
>TRBD2|.|TRBV13|TRBJ2-3
CASSSLGLAGGAVTQYF
TGTGCCAGCAGCTCACTGGGACTAGCGGGGGGGGCCGTTACGCAGTATTTT
>.|.|TRBV7-8|TRBJ2-7
CASSPFRGGYEQYF
TGTGCCAGCAGCCCCTTCCGGGGAGGCTACGAGCAGTACTTC
>.|.|TRBV9|TRBJ1-2
CASSVGGSNYGYTF
TGTGCCAGCAGCGTAGGAGGGTCTAACTATGGCTACACCTTC
>.|.|TRBV21-1|TRBJ1-1
CASSTPGQGRAEAFF
TGTGCCAGCAGCACTCCGGGACAGGGGAGGGCTGAAGCTTTCTTT
>.|.|TRBV6-6|TRBJ2-2
CASSYSYRWNTGELFF
TGTGCCAGCAGTTACTCGTACCGGTGGAACACCGGGGAGCTGTTTTTT
>TRBD2|.|TRBV6-5|TRBJ2-7
CASSSGTSGGYEQYF
TGTGCCAGCAGTTCCGGGACTAGCGGGGGCTACGAGCAGTACTTC
>.|.|TRBV6-5|TRBJ1-4
CASSYSQTSEKLFF
TGTGCCAGCAGTTACTCGCAGACGAGTGAAAAACTGTTTTTT
>.|.|TRBV6-5|TRBJ1-5
CASSYGREVNQPQHF
TGTGCCAGCAGCTACGGGAGAGAGGTAAATCAGCCCCAGCATTTT
>.|.|TRBV4-3|TRBJ2-7
CASSPSGLGAEQYF
TGCGCCAGCAGTCCAAGCGGGCTAGGCGCCGAGCAGTACTTC
>.|once|TRBV7-7|TRBJ2-5
CASSLVGGAVGMETQYF
TGTGCCAGCAGCTTAGTTGGAGGGGCAGTGGGGATGGAGACCCAGTACTTC
>.|once|TRBV6-1|TRBJ2-3
CASSLSGTTDTQYF
TGTGCCAGCAGCCTCTCGGGGACCACAGATACGCAGTATTTT
>.|.|TRBV27|TRBJ2-7
CASSPRGGSYEQYF
TGTGCCAGCTCTCCGAGGGGGGGCTCCTACGAGCAGTACTTC
>TRBD2|.|TRBV28|TRBJ2-7
CASMGREGTYEQYF
TGTGCCAGCATGGGAAGGGAGGGAACCTACGAGCAGTACTTC
>.|.|TRBV19|TRBJ1-1
CASSIVTGGTEAFF
TGTGCCAGTAGTATAGTGACAGGCGGTACTGAAGCTTTCTTT
>TRBD1|.|TRBV6-6|TRBJ2-2
CASSSPTGGNTGELFF
TGTGCCAGCAGTTCCCCGACAGGGGGCAACACCGGGGAGCTGTTTTTT
>.|.|TRBV15|TRBJ2-7
CATSRNRDGSYEQYF
TGTGCCACCAGCAGAAACCGGGACGGTTCCTACGAGCAGTACTTC
>TRBD1|few|TRBV7-3|TRBJ2-1
CASSQDRGSYNEQFF
TGTGCCAGCAGCCAGGACAGGGGATCCTACAATGAGCAGTTCTTC
>TRBD2|.|TRBV7-2|TRBJ2-1
CASSPLQGLATYNEQFF
TGTGCCAGCAGCCCCCTCCAGGGACTAGCCACCTACAATGAGCAGTTCTTC
>.|.|TRBV5-1|TRBJ2-3
CASSLGGLRDTQYF
TGCGCCAGCAGCTTGGGGGGGCTCAGAGATACGCAGTATTTT
>.|.|TRBV5-4|TRBJ2-7
CASSLVPPGSRSYEQYF
TGTGCCAGCAGCTTGGTACCTCCCGGGAGCCGCTCCTACGAGCAGTACTTC
>TRBD2|.|TRBV5-4|TRBJ2-1
CASSTGTTPSYNEQFF
TGTGCCAGCAGCACCGGGACTACCCCCTCCTACAATGAGCAGTTCTTC
>.|.|TRBV2|TRBJ1-2
CASRVALNYGYTF
TGTGCCAGTCGGGTCGCCCTTAACTATGGCTACACCTTC
>.|.|TRBV27|TRBJ2-2
CASARGAGELFF
TGTGCCAGCGCCAGGGGAGCCGGGGAGCTGTTTTTT
>.|.|TRBV7-2|TRBJ1-5
CASSLDTLENRPQHF
TGTGCCAGCAGCTTAGACACACTAGAGAACAGGCCCCAGCATTTT
>TRBD1|.|TRBV19|TRBJ2-7
CASSIGTGGLREQYF
TGTGCCAGTAGTATTGGGACAGGGGGCCTTCGCGAGCAGTACTTC
>.|.|TRBV19|TRBJ1-6
CASSIMADNSPLHF
TGTGCCAGTAGTATTATGGCAGATAATTCACCCCTCCACTTT
>.|.|TRBV7-2|TRBJ1-6
CASSSAARFHF
TGTGCCAGCAGCTCAGCGGCTAGATTCCACTTT
>TRBD2|.|TRBV7-2|TRBJ2-1
CASSLLAGGLSNEQFF
TGTGCCAGCAGCCTACTAGCGGGGGGTCTCAGCAATGAGCAGTTCTTC
>TRBD2|once|TRBV28|TRBJ2-3
CALKASGSDTQYF
TGTGCCCTGAAAGCTAGCGGATCAGATACGCAGTATTTT
>.|.|TRBV5-6|TRBJ2-3
CASSFQSGLTNTQYF
TGTGCCAGCAGCTTTCAGAGCGGACTAACGAATACGCAGTATTTT